This T cell receptor beta chain was sequenced during a study of blood T cell repertoires in COVID-19. The V end lost 1 base, the J end lost 3 bases, and 13 bases lay between the germline ends. Germline V gene lookup returns CDR1 MGHRA and CDR2 YSYEKL. The CDR3 contains 16 residues. Some clones are missing from TCRdb's copy, which holds only in-frame ones; the method was immunoSEQ multiplex PCR. The data hold some 250,000 clones, with 75% to 85% observed a single time. The chain couples TRBV4-1 to TRBJ2-1, with a tentative D call TRBD2 (6 bases). The TCR comes from a woman in her sixties with active or convalescent COVID-19. Sequencing used peripheral blood. This chain's CDR3 is CASSQAYIADYNEQFF. Written as DNA, the CDR3 is TGCGCCAGCAGCCAAGCCTACATAGCGGACTACAATGAGCAGTTCTTC.